These 32 T cell receptor beta chains share one sample of origin, sequenced in a study of cytomegalovirus exposure and HLA in healthy donors. PCR primers comprised 60 Vbeta and 13 Jbeta primers. Produced via immunoSEQ multiplex PCR; TCRdb's table is partial and in-frame only. Of roughly 150,000 clones in the sample, 60% to 75% were seen once. Sequencing used PBMCs. The receptors were gathered from a woman between 50 and 59 years old in good health and CMV-seropositive.

The rearrangement joins TRBV29-1 to TRBJ2-1; 10 bases align to TRBD2. Germline CDR1 SQVTM, CDR2 ANQGSEA. The CDR3 is made up of 13 amino acids. CDR3 in amino acids: CSASGGARNEQFF. The DNA of the CDR3 is TGCAGTGCAAGCGGGGGGGCTAGGAATGAGCAGTTCTTC.

As concerns this clone: Other DNA variants within this sample encode the same CDR3. The rearrangement joins TRBV5-1 to TRBJ1-1, with 7 bases aligning to TRBD1. The CDR3 has 17 residues. V trimming: 0 bases; J trimming: 1 base; junction bases outside the gene matches: 9. The germline gives CDR1 SGHRS, CDR2 YFSETQ. The CDR3 region is CASSLARGRGQNTEAFF. Written as DNA, the CDR3 is TGCGCCAGCAGCTTGGCCCGGGGTAGGGGGCAGAACACTGAAGCTTTCTTT.

CDR3 sequence reads: CATSSDRGAYEQYF. CDR3 coding DNA: TGTGCCACCAGCAGCGACAGGGGGGCTTACGAGCAGTACTTC. The rearrangement uses TRBV15 and TRBJ2-5; 9 positions agree with TRBD1. Judging by the DNA end, TRBJ2-7 fits better; the J call may be wrong. CDR1 LNHNV and CDR2 YYDKDF come from the germline V gene (reference sequence). This CDR3 has 14 residues.

The chain couples TRBV9 to TRBJ2-6, with D perhaps matching TRBD1 (6 bases). The germline V gene has CDR1 SGDLS and CDR2 YYNGEE. CDR3 size: 16 residues. V lost 3 bases and J lost 4, with 14 bases in between. CDR3 in amino acids: CASSETGGWGANVLTF. In nucleotides, the CDR3 is TGTGCCAGCAGCGAGACAGGTGGCTGGGGGGCCAACGTCCTGACTTTC.

This clone was counted only a few times. This chain joins TRBV7-9 and TRBJ1-1; no definite D call. The CDR3 runs to 12 residues. Germline CDR1 SEHNR, CDR2 FQNEAQ (reference sequence). V was pared by 1 base and J by 10 bases, with 10 bases between. In DNA, the CDR3 is TGTGCCAGCAGCTTAGACCCGGGTCGAGCTTTCTTT. Translated, it gives CASSLDPGRAFF.

The V call is TRBV18, the J call TRBJ2-7; 9 positions match TRBD1. V was clipped by 6 bases and J by 3 bases; unmatched bases: 6. This CDR3 has 14 residues. Germline V gives CDR1 KGHSH, CDR2 LQKENI. This CDR3 is CASSPGTGNYEQYF. For the CDR3, the DNA is TGTGCCAGCTCCCCCGGGACAGGGAACTACGAGCAGTACTTC.

The chain employs TRBV15 and TRBJ2-3, with 10 nucleotides matching TRBD2. The CDR3 has 16 amino acids. Germline CDR1 LNHNV, CDR2 YYDKDF (reference sequence). V lost 0 bases and J lost 1; bases outside the gene matches: 1. The CDR3 reads CATSRELAGGTDTQYF. In DNA form, the CDR3 reads TGTGCCACCAGCAGAGAGCTAGCGGGGGGCACAGATACGCAGTATTTT.

This chain connects TRBV7-3 to TRBJ2-3, with a possible D match to TRBD1 (5 bases). Looked up from germline, CDR1 is SGHTA and CDR2 is FQGTGA. The CDR3 has 16 residues. Trimming cost V 2 bases and J 2 bases, with 14 bases left between them. CDR3 bases: TGTGCCAGCAGCTTAGTGGGTACGACAGTCACAGATACGCAGTATTTT. It yields the protein CASSLVGTTVTDTQYF.

This clone was detected once. The rearrangement joins TRBV19 to TRBJ1-5, with 7 bases identical to TRBD1. V trimming: 7 bases; J trimming: 0 bases; junction bases outside the gene matches: 9. CDR1 is LNHDA and CDR2 is SQIVND in the germline V gene (reference sequence). This CDR3 comprises 16 residues. Written as DNA, the CDR3 is TGTGCCAGTACCCAGGGGGTGATCTATAGCAATCAGCCCCAGCATTTT. Protein: CASTQGVIYSNQPQHF.

The chain has TRBV7-3 and TRBJ2-2; 8 bases line up with TRBD1. The germline V gene encodes CDR1 SGHTA and CDR2 FQGTGA. Trimming cost V 5 bases and J 1 base; bases outside gene matches: 9. The CDR3 covers 17 residues. The CDR3, as DNA: TGTGCCAGCAGCCATAGCCCCGGGACAGGGAACACCGGGGAGCTGTTTTTT. This codes for CASSHSPGTGNTGELFF. The full variable domain, rest sourced from reference TRBV7-3 and TRBJ2-2, is GAGVSQTPSNKVTEKGKYVELRCDPISGHTALYWYRQSLGQGPEFLIYFQGTGAADDSGLPNDRFFAVRPEGSVSTLKIQRTERGDSAVYLCASSHSPGTGNTGELFFGEGSRLTVL.

The V gene is TRBV5-4, the J gene TRBJ2-1; TRBD2 matches at 10 bases. CDR3 length: 18 amino acids. With V trimmed by 2 bases and J by 5 bases, 13 bases remained unmatched. Per germline, CDR1 SGHNT and CDR2 YYREEE (reference sequence). In DNA form, the CDR3 reads TGTGCCAGCAGCTTAATAGCGGGGAGCGGGGGGGCAAACAATGAGCAGTTCTTC. Protein sequence: CASSLIAGSGGANNEQFF. Complete variable domain (other parts from reference TRBV5-4 and TRBJ2-1): ETGVTQSPTHLIKTRGQQVTLRCSSQSGHNTVSWYQQALGQGPQFIFQYYREEENGRGNFPPRFSGLQFPNYSSELNVNALELDDSALYLCASSLIAGSGGANNEQFFGPGTRLTVL.

The genes are TRBV4-2 and TRBJ2-1, with TRBD2 matching over 11 bases. Germline V gives CDR1 LGHNA, CDR2 YNFKEQ. CDR3 length: 16 amino acids. J gave up 6 bases and V 4 bases, and 8 bases lay outside the gene matches. Here the CDR3 reads CASSRDTSGGTNEQFF. The CDR3 region has the DNA TGTGCCAGCAGCCGTGATACTAGCGGGGGTACCAATGAGCAGTTCTTC.

The chain uses TRBV6-5 and TRBJ1-2; 8 bases are a match to TRBD1. The junction had 5 bases not matched to a gene; V was cut back by 6 bases and J by 5 bases. The CDR3 contains 13 residues. Germline V gene sequence: CDR1 MNHEY, CDR2 SVGAGI. The CDR3 sequence: CASRNDRGYGYTF. The CDR3 nucleotides are TGTGCCAGCAGAAATGACAGGGGTTATGGCTACACCTTC.

The V and J genes are TRBV5-1 and TRBJ2-2, with D possibly TRBD2 on 5 matching bases. Trimming pared 3 bases from V and 1 base from J, leaving 7 bases between. This CDR3 contains 14 residues. CDR1 is SGHRS and CDR2 is YFSETQ in the germline V gene. The DNA of the CDR3 is TGCGCCAGCAGCTCGGACTGGAACACCGGGGAGCTGTTTTTT. This gives the protein CASSSDWNTGELFF.

The chain's CDR3 is CASDDRGGGLHYGYTF. CDR3 DNA: TGTGCCAGCGACGATCGAGGTGGGGGACTTCACTATGGCTACACCTTC. The V and J genes are TRBV19 and TRBJ1-2; D perhaps matches TRBD1 (5 bases). Germline V gene lookup returns CDR1 LNHDA and CDR2 SQIVND (reference sequence). V lost 9 bases, J lost 3 bases, and 23 bases lay in between. This CDR3 comprises 16 residues.

The rearrangement links TRBV2 to TRBJ1-2, with D possibly being TRBD1 (5 bases). CDR1 and CDR2 (germline): SNHLY, FYNNEI. This CDR3 is 14 amino acids long. Trimming cost V 7 bases and J 4 bases, with 16 bases left between them. The CDR3 loop reads CASNMAGKSYGYTF. The CDR3 DNA is TGTGCCAGCAACATGGCAGGGAAGAGCTATGGCTACACCTTC.

The rearrangement links TRBV7-9 to TRBJ2-3; 9 bases fit TRBD1. Germline V CDR1 and CDR2: SEHNR, FQNEAQ (reference sequence). The V and J ends lost 3 bases and 3 bases, in that order; junction bases with no gene match: 7. There are 16 residues in the CDR3. The DNA for the CDR3 is TGTGCCAGCAGCTTGGGGACAGGGCTTTTGACAGATACGCAGTATTTT. As protein: CASSLGTGLLTDTQYF.

The gene calls are TRBV12-5 and TRBJ1-4, with 9 bases identical to TRBD1. This CDR3 region has 14 residues. Germline CDR1 is LGHNT and CDR2 is FRNRAP. With 7 bases clipped from V and 8 bases from J, the junction kept 8 bases outside the gene matches. The CDR3: CASALTGGGEKLFF. DNA of the CDR3: TGTGCTAGTGCCCTGACAGGGGGAGGGGAAAAACTGTTTTTT.

This CDR3 reads CASSEPGGVDYGYTF. Written as DNA, the CDR3 is TGTGCCAGCAGCGAACCAGGGGGTGTTGACTATGGCTACACCTTC. The chain joins TRBV14 to TRBJ1-2; 7 nucleotides align to TRBD1. The V and J ends lost 5 bases and 3 bases, in that order; junction bases with no gene match: 9. The CDR3 runs 15 residues. Germline V gene data show CDR1 as SGHDN and CDR2 as FVKESK.

A note on this clone: At one of its ends the junction is not consistent with the germline gene, which may arise from a read error. The CDR3, as DNA: TGTGCCAACTCACCAACAGCAGGGGGCCTCACCGGGGAGCTGTTTTTT. Translating it yields CANSPTAGGLTGELFF. The chain recombines TRBV18 with TRBJ2-2; 8 positions agree with TRBD1. Germline V gives CDR1 KGHSH, CDR2 LQKENI. This CDR3 region has 16 residues.

The CDR3 coding sequence is TGTGCCAGCAGCGCCCTACGGAGGAGGAAGGAGACCCAGTACTTC. Its protein product is CASSALRRRKETQYF. The genes are TRBV5-6 and TRBJ2-5, with D perhaps TRBD2 (5 bases). From germline, CDR1 is SGHDT and CDR2 YYEEEE. The CDR3 length is 15 residues. Trimming cost V 4 bases and J 5 bases, with 18 bases left between them.

This chain uses TRBV19 with TRBJ1-3; 7 nucleotides align to TRBD1. Germline V gene lookup returns CDR1 LNHDA and CDR2 SQIVND (reference sequence). The CDR3 sequence is 14 residues long. J gave up 0 bases and V 9 bases, and 5 bases lay outside the gene matches. In DNA form, the CDR3 reads TGTGCCAGCGCAGACAGGGACTCTGGAAACACCATATATTTT. It yields the protein CASADRDSGNTIYF.

The table lists this clone with a count of one. The chain joins TRBV7-2 to TRBJ2-2; 9 positions match TRBD2. Germline loops: CDR1 SGHTA, CDR2 FQGNSA. V lost 6 bases to trimming and J lost 5 bases; unmatched junction nucleotides: 7. The CDR3 covers 15 residues. The CDR3 region is CASRSRGGGTGELFF. As DNA, the CDR3 is TGTGCCAGCAGGTCTCGCGGGGGGGGGACCGGGGAGCTGTTTTTT.

The V call is TRBV19, the J call TRBJ1-4, with D possibly being TRBD1 (5 bases). V lost 2 bases and J 7 bases, leaving 20 bases between the germline ends. Per the germline V gene, CDR1 is LNHDA and CDR2 is SQIVND (reference sequence). This CDR3 is 17 amino acids long. The CDR3 loop reads CASSIRSGAGRTEKLFF. CDR3 sequence (DNA): TGTGCCAGTAGTATAAGAAGCGGGGCAGGGAGGACTGAAAAACTGTTTTTT.

V gene TRBV6-5 combines with J gene TRBJ1-5, with a possible D match to TRBD1 (5 bases). The CDR3 consists of 14 residues. V gave up 8 bases and J gave up 0 bases, with 11 bases separating them. Germline loops: CDR1 MNHEY, CDR2 SVGAGI. The CDR3 DNA sequence: TGTGCCAGCGGGGGAGGGAATAGCAATCAGCCCCAGCATTTT. It translates to CASGGGNSNQPQHF.

This clone showed up just once. J is TRBJ2-5 and V is TRBV19; TRBD2 matches at 13 bases. The CDR3 covers 16 residues. J lost 1 base, V lost 5 bases, and 4 bases had no gene match. Germline V gene lookup returns CDR1 LNHDA and CDR2 SQIVND (reference sequence). The CDR3 region is CASSSRLAGGQETQYF. CDR3 nucleotides: TGTGCCAGTAGTTCTCGACTAGCGGGGGGCCAAGAGACCCAGTACTTC.

The chain has TRBV7-9 and TRBJ1-5; TRBD1 might be the D (5 bases). Germline CDR1 is SEHNR and CDR2 is FQNEAQ (reference sequence). Trimming left V 4 bases short and J 6 bases short, with 7 bases between. The CDR3 sequence is 12 residues long. The DNA of the CDR3 is TGTGCCAGCAGCTCAGGGTTTCAGCCCCAGCATTTT. It encodes CASSSGFQPQHF.

The gene calls are TRBV11-2 and TRBJ2-3, with 7 bases that match TRBD1. The ends lost 3 bases at V and 2 bases at J; junction bases unmatched: 5. From germline, CDR1 is SGHAT and CDR2 FQNNGV. This CDR3 spans 15 amino acids. The CDR3 coding sequence is TGTGCCAGCAGCTTGACGACAGGGACCACAGATACGCAGTATTTT. It codes for CASSLTTGTTDTQYF. Variable domain in full (rest from reference TRBV11-2 and TRBJ2-3): EAGVAQSPRYKIIEKRQSVAFWCNPISGHATLYWYQQILGQGPKLLIQFQNNGVVDDSQLPKDRFSAERLKGVDSTLKIQPAKLEDSAVYLCASSLTTGTTDTQYFGPGTRLTVL.

DNA for the CDR3: TGTGCCAGCTCATCCCTTGCGGCCCTGGGACAAGGGGACATTAAGCAGTACTTC. Encoded protein: CASSSLAALGQGDIKQYF. The chain employs TRBV18 and TRBJ2-7, with a tentative D call TRBD1 (6 bases). Trimming pared 5 bases from V and 8 bases from J, leaving 31 bases between. Germline V gene sequence: CDR1 KGHSH, CDR2 LQKENI. The CDR3 length is 18 residues.

The chain couples TRBV6-5 to TRBJ1-1; the D is unclear. Looked up from germline, CDR1 is MNHEY and CDR2 is SVGAGI. Between the trimmed V and J ends, which lost 2 bases and 11 bases, there was a span of 18 bases. The CDR3 length is 14 residues. For the CDR3, the DNA is TGTGCCAGCAGTTACGGTACCGTGGAGGTAGCCGCTTTCTTT. Residues: CASSYGTVEVAAFF.

CDR3: CASSLAGTSRNTEAFF. CDR3 in DNA: TGCGCCAGCAGCTTGGCCGGTACGTCCCGTAACACTGAAGCTTTCTTT. V and J are TRBV5-1 and TRBJ1-1; D call uncertain. The CDR3 extends over 16 amino acids. The germline CDR1 and CDR2 sequences are SGHRS and YFSETQ. Trimming removed 0 bases at V and 2 bases at J, with 14 bases between.

The rearrangement uses TRBV19 and TRBJ2-1; possible D gene TRBD2, 6 bases. CDR3 size: 13 residues. Germline V CDR1 and CDR2: LNHDA, SQIVND (reference sequence). The V and J ends lost 1 base and 7 bases respectively, with 8 bases between them. DNA of the CDR3: TGTGCCAGTAGTATAGGTCGGGAGAATGAGCAGTTCTTC. Its translation is CASSIGRENEQFF.